One and the same sample provided the 19 T cell receptor beta chains below, sequenced in a study of response to subunit inactivated influenza vaccine. TCRdb re-derived calls from the RT-PCR reads in MiXCR, one entry per CDR3 protein. Of roughly 540,000 distinct CDR3 sequences in the sample, approximately 24% are singletons; the top ten hold roughly 2.8%. These records were also assigned to another study, of T cells expressing NK-cell markers. Turning to that study: cDNA encoding TCR beta was synthesized via 5'RACE template switching incorporating UMIs.

The source was CD4+ T cells sorted from PBMCs, collected roughly 12 days after vaccination. The receptors were sampled from a man aged 45-65 years who received an inactivated influenza vaccine.

A few counts support this clonotype. The V and J genes are TRBV4-3 and TRBJ1-6; 10 bases agree with TRBD1. The CDR3 is 19 residues long. V shed 4 bases and J 10 bases; nucleotides not matched to a gene: 19. Germline-derived CDR1 and CDR2 are LGHNA and YSLEER. The CDR3 coding sequence is TGCGCCAGCAGCCGAGAAAGGGGGAGACAGGGGGCAGCGAAGTCACCCCTCCACTTT. It specifies CASSRERGRQGAAKSPLHF.

This rearrangement joins TRBV29-1 to TRBJ1-2; no clear D gene. Germline V gene sequence: CDR1 SQVTM, CDR2 ANQGSEA. V gave up 1 base and J gave up 4 bases, with 19 bases separating them. The CDR3 has 16 amino acids. The CDR3 sequence: CSVEGVRAENFYGYTF. The CDR3 bases are TGCAGCGTTGAAGGGGTTAGGGCGGAGAACTTCTATGGCTACACCTTC.

The chain carries TRBV27 and TRBJ2-1; the D gene is possibly TRBD1 (5 bases). Germline V lookup: CDR1 MNHEY, CDR2 SMNVEV (reference sequence). Trimming took 2 bases from V and 8 from J, leaving 13 bases between them. The CDR3 is 14 residues long. CDR3 region: CASSLVGALHEQFF. CDR3 in DNA: TGTGCCAGCAGTTTAGTTGGGGCGTTACATGAGCAGTTCTTC.

This chain joins TRBV5-1 and TRBJ2-3; 7 nucleotides match TRBD1. V dropped 0 bases and J dropped 4; count of bases not matched to a gene: 11. The germline V gene encodes CDR1 SGHRS and CDR2 YFSETQ. This CDR3 spans 17 amino acids. The CDR3 reads CASSLAGQAKGSDTQYF. CDR3 nucleotides: TGCGCCAGCAGCTTGGCCGGACAGGCCAAAGGGTCAGATACGCAGTATTTT.

The chain couples TRBV5-5 to TRBJ2-5, with D perhaps assigned TRBD1 or TRBD2 (5 bases each). The germline V and J ends were trimmed by 0 bases and 2 bases, with 17 bases remaining between them. CDR1 is SGHKS, CDR2 YYEKEE, per germline (reference sequence). The CDR3 runs 17 residues. This CDR3 is CASSLVPRGGSQETQYF. The CDR3 DNA reads as TGTGCCAGCAGCTTGGTCCCGAGGGGTGGCTCACAAGAGACCCAGTACTTC.

The genes are TRBV24-1 and TRBJ2-3; possible D gene TRBD2, 6 bases. The length of the CDR3 is 15 residues. Germline V gene data show CDR1 as KGHDR and CDR2 as SFDVKD. Between the trimmed V and J ends, which lost 7 bases and 1 base, there was a span of 14 bases. The CDR3 region has the DNA TGTGCCACCAGGGGACTCAGTTTTGGCACAGATACGCAGTATTTT. Translating gives CATRGLSFGTDTQYF.

This clonotype was counted only a few times. The chain employs TRBV7-9 and TRBJ1-6; D might be TRBD1 (5 bases). The CDR3 consists of 15 residues. Trimming cost V 5 bases and J 10 bases, with 18 bases left between them. Germline assignment: CDR1 SEHNR and CDR2 FQNEAQ (reference sequence). The CDR3 reads CASSPGRGGGSPLHF. As DNA, the CDR3 is TGTGCCAGCAGCCCAGGGCGGGGAGGAGGATCACCCCTCCACTTT.

The sample holds a few counts of this clonotype. The rearrangement uses TRBV20-1 and TRBJ2-3; D ambiguous. The CDR3 extends over 14 amino acids. Trimming pared 4 bases from V and 1 base from J, leaving 12 bases between. The germline gives CDR1 DFQATT, CDR2 SNEGSKA (reference sequence). CDR3 protein: CSAKTRGGTDTQYF. The DNA for the CDR3 is TGCAGTGCTAAGACAAGAGGTGGCACAGATACGCAGTATTTT.

The chain has TRBV10-3 and TRBJ2-1; possibly TRBD1 or TRBD2 for D (5 bases each). This CDR3 spans 15 amino acids. CDR1 is ENHRY and CDR2 is SYGVKD in the germline V gene. The V end lost 0 bases, the J end lost 6 bases, and 12 bases lay between the germline ends. This chain's CDR3 is CAISESGIGGNEQFF. The CDR3 bases are TGTGCCATCAGTGAGTCCGGCATTGGGGGCAATGAGCAGTTCTTC.

This clonotype was counted a few times. V usage is TRBV6-1 and J usage is TRBJ1-5; D might be TRBD1 (6 bases). CDR3 size: 14 residues. CDR1 MNHNS and CDR2 SASEGT come from the germline V gene. V was trimmed by 0 bases and J by 10 bases, leaving 13 bases between them. CDR3 residues: CASSEAGHLSPQHF. CDR3 coding DNA: TGTGCCAGCAGTGAAGCGGGACACCTCAGCCCCCAGCATTTT.

The J gene is TRBJ2-5, the V gene TRBV2; D assignment may be TRBD1 or TRBD2 (6 bases each). Germline V gives CDR1 SNHLY, CDR2 FYNNEI. CDR3 length: 13 residues. Trimming removed 6 bases at V and 3 bases at J, with 11 bases between. The CDR3 sequence: CASRPRGEETQYF. DNA of the CDR3: TGTGCCAGCAGGCCAAGGGGGGAAGAGACCCAGTACTTC.

The rearrangement links TRBV6-2 or TRBV6-3 to TRBJ2-4, with D perhaps TRBD2 (7 bases). The length of the CDR3 is 15 residues. Germline CDR1 MNHEY, CDR2 SVGEGT. Trimming removed 5 bases at V and 1 base at J, with 12 bases between. CDR3 loop: CASSPGGLAKNIQYF. The DNA for the CDR3 is TGTGCCAGCAGTCCGGGGGGCTTGGCCAAAAACATTCAGTACTTC.

This clonotype was detected only a few times. The chain employs TRBV20-1 and TRBJ2-7, with 9 bases lining up with TRBD2. The CDR3 length is 17 residues. Losses at the gene ends were 3 bases for V and 4 bases for J; bases not matched to a gene: 16. Germline assignment: CDR1 DFQATT and CDR2 SNEGSKA (reference sequence). DNA of the CDR3: TGCAGTGCTAGTGGCATCCGAGCGGCTAGCGGGGTATACGAGCAGTACTTC. This translates into CSASGIRAASGVYEQYF.

This clonotype turned up a few times. The gene calls are TRBV14 and TRBJ2-7; the D is unclear. The V end lost 4 bases, the J end lost 6 bases, and 10 bases lay between the germline ends. This CDR3 spans 12 amino acids. CDR1 is SGHDN and CDR2 is FVKESK in the germline V gene. CDR3 bases: TGTGCCAGCAGCCGGGAAGTAGGCGAGCAGTACTTC. It encodes CASSREVGEQYF.

This clonotype has just a few counts. DNA of the CDR3: TGTGCCAGCAGCTTGGGGAGGGGACGTAGGAATGAGCAGTTCTTC. This encodes CASSLGRGRRNEQFF. The V and J genes are TRBV11-1 and TRBJ2-1, with TRBD2 matching over 7 bases. V lost 3 bases, J lost 7 bases, and 9 bases stayed unmatched. The CDR3 loop spans 15 amino acids. Germline CDR1 reads SGHAT; CDR2 reads FQDESV (reference sequence).

To note about this clonotype: The germline gene is not matched at one end of the junction; a read error may be the cause. The chain uses TRBV3-1 and TRBJ2-2; the D gene could be TRBD1 or TRBD2 (5 bases each). Germline V gene sequence: CDR1 LGHDT, CDR2 YNNKEL (reference sequence). The CDR3 is 12 residues long. CDR3 sequence: CASSLGLGELLF. The CDR3 region has the DNA TGTGCCAGCAGCCTAGGCTTAGGGGAGCTGCTTTTT.

The V call is TRBV10-3, the J call TRBJ1-5; the D is unclear. Per the germline V gene, CDR1 is ENHRY and CDR2 is SYGVKD. V lost 0 bases to trimming and J lost 3 bases, with 6 bases between them. The CDR3 extends over 14 amino acids. CDR3 sequence: CAISESAVNQPQHF. In DNA, the CDR3 is TGTGCCATCAGTGAGTCTGCAGTCAATCAGCCCCAGCATTTT.

The J gene is TRBJ2-3, the V gene TRBV3-1, with 7 bases matching TRBD2. The J segment lost 4 bases and the V segment lost 1 base, leaving 11 bases of the junction unmatched. In germline, CDR1 is LGHDT, CDR2 YNNKEL (reference sequence). The CDR3 is 17 residues long. CDR3 DNA: TGTGCCAGCAGCCAAGTCGTCAGGACTAGAACTGCAGATACGCAGTATTTT. Translation gives CASSQVVRTRTADTQYF.

The chain couples TRBV6-1 to TRBJ2-7; TRBD1 aligns across 9 bases. CDR3 size: 15 residues. Germline V lookup: CDR1 MNHNS, CDR2 SASEGT. J gave up 3 bases and V 6 bases, and 9 bases lay outside the gene matches. Here the CDR3 DNA reads TGTGCCAGCAGCCGCACAGGGGGCGGATACTACGAGCAGTACTTC. It encodes CASSRTGGGYYEQYF.